This note documents a single TCR beta chain sequence. Its antigen is currently unknown. Duration under 3 months, a NOSPECS grade of at least 4, and a Clinical Activity Score of at least 3 characterized the ophthalmopathy patients. Uncontrolled infection, other autoimmune disease, pregnancy or lactation led to exclusion. These data are taken from a study of T cells in Graves' hyperthyroidism and ophthalmopathy. Background on the study: Peripheral blood collection took place at initial diagnosis, before any treatment. Study-wide results and limits: Ophthalmopathy got predicted by the model a median about six months before its onset.

In germline, CDR1 is SEHNR, CDR2 FQNEAQ (reference sequence). This CDR3 is 13 amino acids long. Trimming left V 3 bases short and J 4 bases short, with 8 bases between. From RNA transcripts, TCR beta CDR3 regions were amplified. A set of HTBI primers served as the primers for a first-round RT-PCR of the TCR CDR3. Via MiXCR, TCRdb re-called the multiplex PCR reads, giving one row per CDR3 protein. The repertoire holds about 250,000 distinct CDR3 sequences, with around 22% as singletons. The V call is TRBV7-9, the J call TRBJ2-3, with D perhaps matching TRBD1 (5 bases). The specimen was blood. The sequence was collected from a man aged 25 to 45 with Graves' ophthalmopathy. In DNA form, the CDR3 reads TGTGCCAGCAGCTTCCTAGGGGCAGATACGCAGTATTTT. Protein sequence: CASSFLGADTQYF.